Listed below are T cell receptor beta chains from one sample, sequenced in a study of T cell responses to AZD1222 COVID-19 vaccine. Assay: immunoSEQ multiplex PCR; the TCRdb copy retains only in-frame clones and omits some. The sample has over 110,000 clones; around 92% are singletons. Sequencing was performed on peripheral blood, taken after recovery from COVID-19. The receptors come from an adult who had recovered from COVID-19. CDR3s leave out the opening cysteine and the closing phenylalanine or tryptophan. The order of the fields is V gene, J gene, CDR3 protein.

TRBV5-5	TRBJ2-1	ASSLIGSSYNEQF
TRBV5-1	TRBJ1-1	ASSLTGVRATEAF
TRBV5-5	TRBJ1-6	ASSSRQGYNSPLH
TRBV28	TRBJ2-7	ASRVRYEQY
TRBV12-3/TRBV12-4	TRBJ1-5	ASSPHNQPQH
TRBV20-1	TRBJ1-2	SASYISNYGYT
TRBV28	TRBJ1-3	ASKTGYSGNTIY
TRBV24-1	TRBJ1-1	ATSDWAGSAF
TRBV30	TRBJ1-1	AWRPGFEAF
TRBV7-9	TRBJ1-5	ASSLNVEAQH
TRBV7-9	TRBJ2-3	ASSPKGGTSGGARY
TRBV7-9	TRBJ1-3	ASSPQGAPGNTIY
TRBV2	TRBJ1-6	ASSEVGASNSPLH
TRBV25-1	TRBJ2-7	ASSEWGEPVREQY
TRBV2	TRBJ2-1	ASRVTRSGDEQF
TRBV9	TRBJ2-5	ASSVGTSGSIETQY
TRBV7-9	TRBJ1-4	ASSSSRGLGGTNEKLF
TRBV5-1	TRBJ1-1	ASSRDGSSEAF
TRBV19	TRBJ1-4	ASSIEQGSTNEKLF
TRBV7-9	TRBJ2-1	ASSLRVGGRPYNEQF
TRBV5-5	TRBJ2-7	ASSFFGTAFSYEQY
TRBV10-3	TRBJ2-2	AIKGPNTGELF
TRBV27	TRBJ2-5	ASSTGSKETQY
TRBV5-1	TRBJ2-3	ASSLGLASLDTQY
TRBV7-9	TRBJ2-7	ASSLALGLAGGEQY
TRBV27	TRBJ1-1	ASSLLPVNTEAF
TRBV2	TRBJ2-1	ASSEDSSGSGEQF
TRBV7-9	TRBJ2-1	ASSLALASGPSYNEQF
TRBV10-3	TRBJ2-3	AISEGASSTDTQY
TRBV5-6	TRBJ2-1	ASSLIAGEAYNEQF
TRBV10-3	TRBJ2-3	AISEVPGQGRDTQY
TRBV11-2	TRBJ2-1	ASSQGPNEQF
TRBV28	TRBJ2-3	ASNGWDVDTQY
TRBV10-3	TRBJ1-1	AITSAGITEAF
TRBV19	TRBJ1-4	ASSTVGQGGEKLF
TRBV29-1	TRBJ2-7	SVVTSGSTYEQY
TRBV7-3	TRBJ2-2	ASSPDRQTGELF
TRBV29-1	TRBJ2-7	SVERADDEQY
TRBV30	TRBJ2-1	AWSKGEGEQF